This passage covers 20 T cell receptor beta chains from one sample sequenced in a study of T cell responses to AZD1222 COVID-19 vaccine. The assay was immunoSEQ multiplex PCR, and TCRdb's table has in-frame clones only and misses some. Counted here are 95,000 to 130,000 clones, 70% to 90% occurring once; the ten biggest clones make up approximately 9.6%. Sequencing used peripheral blood, obtained on day 0 of AZD1222 vaccination. These receptors were obtained from an adult in good health.

V gene TRBV10-1 combines with J gene TRBJ1-3; D gene uncertain. The CDR3 totals 16 residues. The germline V gene encodes CDR1 WNHNN and CDR2 SYGVQD (reference sequence). V dropped 0 bases and J dropped 1 base, with 10 bases sitting between them. For the CDR3, the DNA is TGCGCCAGCAGTGAGTCAGCGGCGGGGTCTGGAAACACCATATATTTT. Amino acids: CASSESAAGSGNTIYF.

The chain combines TRBV5-4 with TRBJ2-1; 13 bases line up with TRBD2. The V and J ends lost 3 bases and 8 bases, in that order; junction bases with no gene match: 5. This CDR3 region has 15 residues. In germline, CDR1 is SGHNT, CDR2 YYREEE (reference sequence). The CDR3 loop reads CASSYGLAGDYEQFF. CDR3 nucleotides: TGTGCCAGCAGCTACGGACTAGCGGGGGATTATGAGCAGTTCTTC.

This chain connects TRBV30 to TRBJ2-1; 9 bases line up with TRBD2. The V segment lost 0 bases and the J segment 2 bases; nucleotides outside the gene matches: 5. The CDR3 runs 16 residues. Germline assignment: CDR1 GTSNPN and CDR2 SVGIG (reference sequence). The CDR3 DNA reads as TGTGCCTGGAGTGTAAATAGCGGGGGAGCCTACAATGAGCAGTTCTTC. As protein: CAWSVNSGGAYNEQFF.

V is TRBV15 and J is TRBJ1-3, with 7 positions matching TRBD1. The CDR3 length is 17 residues. V lost 2 bases to trimming and J lost 0 bases; unmatched junction nucleotides: 7. Looked up from germline, CDR1 is LNHNV and CDR2 is YYDKDF (reference sequence). This CDR3 is CATSRYGDSLSGNTIYF. Written as DNA, the CDR3 is TGTGCCACCAGCAGATATGGGGACAGCCTCTCTGGAAACACCATATATTTT.

V and J are TRBV18 and TRBJ1-4; 7 positions agree with TRBD1. J was trimmed by 5 bases and V by 6 bases; bases with no gene match: 9. Germline V gene sequence: CDR1 KGHSH, CDR2 LQKENI. The CDR3 consists of 15 residues. The CDR3: CASSPHRGSNEKLFF. Here the CDR3 DNA reads TGTGCCAGCTCCCCTCACAGGGGCTCCAATGAAAAACTGTTTTTT.

The chain couples TRBV7-9 to TRBJ1-1; D is possibly TRBD1 (5 bases). The CDR3 contains 15 residues. The V end lost 4 bases, the J end lost 3 bases, and 15 bases lay between the germline ends. CDR1 and CDR2 (germline): SEHNR, FQNEAQ (reference sequence). CDR3 nucleotide sequence: TGTGCCAGCAGCTCCCGGGGCAAAAGGGACACTGAAGCTTTCTTT. As protein: CASSSRGKRDTEAFF. Combining the CDR3 with reference TRBV7-9 and TRBJ1-1 gives the whole variable domain DTGVSQNPRHKITKRGQNVTFRCDPISEHNRLYWYRQTLGQGPEFLTYFQNEAQLEKSRLLSDRFSAERPKGSFSTLEIQRTEQGDSAMYLCASSSRGKRDTEAFFGQGTRLTVV.

V gene TRBV7-9 combines with J gene TRBJ1-1; 9 bases agree with TRBD1. The CDR3 runs 14 residues. The germline CDR1 and CDR2 sequences are SEHNR and FQNEAQ (reference sequence). With 7 bases clipped from V and 5 bases from J, the junction kept 8 bases outside the gene matches. The CDR3 DNA reads as TGTGCCAGCACCCCACAGGGGGCGGGAACTGAAGCTTTCTTT. Translating gives CASTPQGAGTEAFF.

V usage is TRBV19 and J usage is TRBJ1-2, with a possible D match to TRBD1 (5 bases). The CDR3 is 16 amino acids. In germline, CDR1 is LNHDA, CDR2 SQIVND (reference sequence). V lost 7 bases to trimming and J lost 1 base, with 19 bases between them. The CDR3 is CASTPEGQPFNYGYTF. The CDR3 DNA reads as TGTGCCAGTACCCCCGAGGGGCAGCCTTTTAACTATGGCTACACCTTC. Looking up the rest from reference TRBV19 and TRBJ1-2 gives the full variable domain: DGGITQSPKYLFRKEGQNVTLSCEQNLNHDAMYWYRQDPGQGLRLIYYSQIVNDFQKGDIAEGYSVSREKKESFPLTVTSAQKNPTAFYLCASTPEGQPFNYGYTFGSGTRLTVV.

The chain employs TRBV2 and TRBJ1-2, with D possibly being TRBD1 (5 bases). The CDR3 length is 16 residues. Per the germline V gene, CDR1 is SNHLY and CDR2 is FYNNEI. V lost 8 bases and J lost 4, with 23 bases in between. The CDR3 loop is CASGVGTRSGSYGYTF. The CDR3 DNA reads TGTGCCAGCGGGGTCGGGACTCGCTCCGGAAGCTATGGCTACACCTTC.

The rearrangement links TRBV7-2 to TRBJ1-4; 9 bases line up with TRBD1. After removal of 5 bases from V and 7 bases from J, the junction contained 8 bases not matched to a gene. This CDR3 is built from 15 residues. The V gene's germline CDR1 is SGHTA and CDR2 FQGNSA. The CDR3 DNA reads TGTGCCAGCAGCCCCACAGGGGGCAGGATTGAAAAACTGTTTTTT. Encoded protein: CASSPTGGRIEKLFF.

The CDR3 DNA reads TGTGCCAGCAGCAACAAGATACAGGATCCAAACAACAATGAGCAGTTCTTC. This translates into CASSNKIQDPNNNEQFF. The rearrangement joins TRBV21-1 to TRBJ2-1; the table assigns TRBD1, which was not confirmed against the DNA. TRBV21-1 is a recognized pseudogene. The CDR3 runs to 17 residues.

The chain carries TRBV24-1 and TRBJ2-2; 9 positions agree with TRBD1. Germline CDR1 and CDR2: KGHDR and SFDVKD. This CDR3 contains 17 residues. The V segment lost 5 bases and the J segment 4 bases; nucleotides outside the gene matches: 10. The CDR3 spells CATSGSSGQGTTGELFF. The CDR3 nucleotides are TGTGCCACCAGTGGATCTTCCGGACAGGGGACCACCGGGGAGCTGTTTTTT.

The chain combines TRBV6-5 with TRBJ2-7, with D tentatively TRBD1 (6 bases). The CDR3 runs 15 residues. CDR1 and CDR2 from the germline V gene are MNHEY and SVGAGI. The germline V and J ends were trimmed by 7 bases and 0 bases, with 16 bases remaining between them. The CDR3 coding sequence is TGTGCCAGCAATGGGCAGGGGTCCGCCTCCTACGAGCAGTACTTC. Translated: CASNGQGSASYEQYF.

The V call is TRBV29-1, the J call TRBJ1-4; D uncertain. V gave up 4 bases and J gave up 4 bases, with 13 bases separating them. Germline V gene data show CDR1 as SQVTM and CDR2 as ANQGSEA. This CDR3 is 14 amino acids long. The chain's CDR3 is CSVAWNADNEKLFF. The CDR3 DNA is TGCAGCGTTGCCTGGAACGCGGATAATGAAAAACTGTTTTTT.

This chain joins TRBV5-4 and TRBJ2-5, with D possibly being TRBD2 (6 bases). V lost 4 bases, J lost 2 bases, and 15 bases lay in between. This CDR3 spans 15 amino acids. Germline CDR1 SGHNT, CDR2 YYREEE (reference sequence). CDR3 DNA: TGTGCCAGCAGCGGAGGGTTGAGCGGACAAGAGACCCAGTACTTC. Its translation: CASSGGLSGQETQYF.

The chain joins TRBV3-1 (or the pseudogene TRBV3-2) to TRBJ1-1; 9 bases match TRBD1. Germline V gives CDR1 LGHDT, CDR2 YNNKEL (reference sequence). V lost 4 bases and J lost 1; bases outside the gene matches: 16. The CDR3 has 19 amino acids. The CDR3 sequence: CASSLRPGTGPEKNTEAFF. CDR3 nucleotides: TGTGCCAGCAGCCTGCGTCCCGGGACAGGGCCGGAGAAGAACACTGAAGCTTTCTTT.

The chain joins TRBV5-1 to TRBJ2-7; no definite D call. V gave up 0 bases and J gave up 2 bases, with 9 bases separating them. The CDR3 totals 14 residues. CDR1 and CDR2 from the germline V gene are SGHRS and YFSETQ. The CDR3 bases are TGCGCCAGCAGCTTGGTAACAGAAGCCTACGAGCAGTACTTC. Translation: CASSLVTEAYEQYF.

This chain uses TRBV27 with TRBJ2-1; TRBD1 aligns across 11 bases. Germline lookup yields CDR1 MNHEY and CDR2 SMNVEV (reference sequence). The CDR3 extends over 13 amino acids. The V gene end was trimmed by 6 bases and the J gene end by 12 bases; junction bases not matched to a gene: 7. This CDR3 reads CASRGTGGFRQFF. The CDR3 DNA follows: TGTGCCAGCAGGGGGACAGGGGGTTTTCGGCAGTTCTTC.

CDR3 coding DNA: TGTGCCAGCAGCTTAAGAGACAGGACCACAGATACGCAGTATTTT. This encodes CASSLRDRTTDTQYF. This chain uses TRBV7-3 with TRBJ2-3; tentatively, D is TRBD1 (6 bases). Deletions cut 1 base from V and 2 bases from J, with 10 bases between. This CDR3 has 15 amino acids. CDR1 and CDR2 from the germline V gene are SGHTA and FQGTGA.

The chain joins TRBV4-3 to TRBJ2-7; D is perhaps TRBD2 (5 bases). Per germline, CDR1 LGHNA and CDR2 YSLEER. V dropped 0 bases and J dropped 3 bases, with 21 bases sitting between them. This CDR3 comprises 18 residues. CDR3: CASSQDDPHRVAGYEQYF. CDR3 coding DNA: TGCGCCAGCAGCCAAGACGATCCGCATAGGGTTGCGGGCTACGAGCAGTACTTC.